The 11 T cell receptor beta chains below come from one sample, sequenced in a study of blood T cells in healthy people across ages. Primed by a sample-barcoded 5' primer and a J-beta primer mix, a second PCR proceeded for roughly 7 to 12 cycles. MiXCR was run by TCRdb on the 5' RACE reads, yielding one entry per CDR3 protein. Of some 900,000 distinct CDR3 sequences listed, around 26% are singletons. The sample taken for sequencing was blood. Receptors originate from an elderly woman in good health.

This clonotype was counted ten times or more. CDR3 loop: CSAYRAQETQYF. The CDR3 region has the DNA TGCAGTGCATACAGGGCACAAGAGACCCAGTACTTC. The genes are TRBV20-1 and TRBJ2-5; weak D call: TRBD1 (6 bases). Germline CDR1 DFQATT, CDR2 SNEGSKA (reference sequence). The CDR3 contains 12 residues. The ends were cut back, 6 bases at V and 2 bases at J, with 10 bases in the middle.

Comment on this clonotype: Possible read error: a much larger clone is one base away. CDR3 region: CASSLMTGPDTQYF. The CDR3, as DNA: TGTGCCAGCAGCCTTATGACAGGGCCGGATACGCAGTATTTT. J is TRBJ2-3 and V is TRBV14, with 7 nucleotides matching TRBD1. The CDR3 spans 14 residues. Per the germline V gene, CDR1 is SGHDN and CDR2 is FVKESK. J gave up 6 bases and V 4 bases, and 7 bases lay outside the gene matches.

The count of this clonotype is one. A much bigger clone sits one base away, suggesting this may be a read error. This sequence joins TRBV6-2 or TRBV6-3 and TRBJ2-7; D unclear. Trimming pared 10 bases from V and 3 bases from J, leaving 13 bases between. This CDR3 contains 12 residues. Looked up from germline, CDR1 is MNHEY and CDR2 is SVGEGT. CDR3 residues: CAIPGVRYEQYF. The CDR3 region has the DNA TGTGCCATCCCAGGCGTCCGCTACGAGCAGTACTTC.

This clonotype was seen ten or more times. The chain couples TRBV11-3 to TRBJ2-3; 9 positions match TRBD1. Germline V lookup: CDR1 SGHNT, CDR2 YENEEA. The CDR3 totals 15 residues. V shed 5 bases, J shed 4 bases, and the junction held 7 bases outside the gene matches. CDR3 in DNA: TGTGCCAGCAGCCCCTGGGACAGGGTTCCAGATACGCAGTATTTT. Its protein product is CASSPWDRVPDTQYF. Together with reference TRBV11-3 and TRBJ2-3, the CDR3 gives the full variable domain: EAGVVQSPRYKIIEKKQPVAFWCNPISGHNTLYWYLQNLGQGPELLIRYENEEAVDDSQLPKDRFSAERLKGVDSTLKIQPAELGDSAVYLCASSPWDRVPDTQYFGPGTRLTVL.

There are many counts of this clonotype. V and J are TRBV15 and TRBJ2-7; the D gene is possibly TRBD1 (6 bases). The CDR3 totals 13 residues. Trimming took 1 base from V and 6 from J, leaving 10 bases between them. Germline lookup yields CDR1 LNHNV and CDR2 YYDKDF (reference sequence). The CDR3 region has the DNA TGTGCCACCAGCAGAGGAGGGGGAAGCGAGCAGTACTTC. Its protein product is CATSRGGGSEQYF.

The V and J genes are TRBV6-2 or TRBV6-3 and TRBJ1-5, with D possibly matching TRBD1 (5 bases). The V gene's germline CDR1 is MNHEY and CDR2 SVGEGT. The CDR3 is 14 residues long. CDR3 region: CASDRARGDQPQHF. The DNA for the CDR3 is TGTGCTTCGGACCGGGCGAGGGGCGATCAGCCCCAGCATTTT.

This clonotype was seen ten or more times. V gene TRBV18 combines with J gene TRBJ2-1, with TRBD1 matching over 7 bases. Germline V gene sequence: CDR1 KGHSH, CDR2 LQKENI. V trimming: 3 bases; J trimming: 5 bases; junction bases outside the gene matches: 4. The CDR3 is 14 residues long. Written as DNA, the CDR3 is TGTGCCAGCTCACCTCAGGGACAGAACAATGAGCAGTTCTTC. Translating gives CASSPQGQNNEQFF.

Regarding this clonotype: A much more abundant neighbour one base away suggests this may be a read error. The V and J genes are TRBV28 and TRBJ2-1; TRBD2 might be the D (6 bases). This CDR3 has 15 amino acids. Germline CDR1 MDHEN, CDR2 SYDVKM. Trimming shortened V by 4 bases and J by 5 bases, and 15 bases separated the two germline ends. The CDR3 DNA is TGTGCCAGCAGTTCGGTTGAACTAGCTAACAATGAGCAGTTCTTC. It yields the protein CASSSVELANNEQFF.

This clonotype was seen just once. The chain is built from TRBV20-1 and TRBJ2-1; D might be TRBD2 (5 bases). Trimming pared 5 bases from V and 2 bases from J, leaving 25 bases between. Germline-derived CDR1 and CDR2 are DFQATT and SNEGSKA (reference sequence). The CDR3 has 18 amino acids. CDR3 nucleotide sequence: TGCAGTGCTGATCCCCTCGTCCCCAGCGGAACCACCTACAATGAGCAGTTCTTC. Translating gives CSADPLVPSGTTYNEQFF.

There are many counts of this clonotype. V gene TRBV6-1 combines with J gene TRBJ2-3, with TRBD2 matching 15 bases. Germline CDR1 and CDR2: MNHNS and SASEGT. CDR3 length: 18 residues. V lost 0 bases, J lost 6 bases, and 7 bases stayed unmatched. The CDR3, as DNA: TGTGCCAGCAGTGAAGCAACGGGACTAGCGGGGGGCCGTGATACGCAGTATTTT. Translation gives CASSEATGLAGGRDTQYF.

For this clonotype: This could be a read error, since a much larger clone is one nucleotide away. The gene calls are TRBV20-1 and TRBJ2-3; TRBD2 aligns across 15 bases. The CDR3 loop spans 17 amino acids. CDR1 is DFQATT and CDR2 is SNEGSKA in the germline V gene (reference sequence). V was clipped by 5 bases and J by 0 bases; unmatched bases: 6. The CDR3 region has the DNA TGCAGTGCTTGGACTAGCGGGGGGGTAGTTAGCACAGATACGCAGTATTTT. This gives the protein CSAWTSGGVVSTDTQYF.